The next 10 T cell receptor beta chains were all read from a single sample in a study of blood T cell repertoires in COVID-19. Data came from immunoSEQ multiplex PCR; TCRdb stores just in-frame clones and leaves some out. The sample contains roughly 300,000 clones, roughly 86% of which appear only once. Sample: PBMCs or T cells enriched from blood (not recorded which). The receptor source for this set is a woman aged 25 to 45 who had recovered from COVID-19.

This clone came up a few times. The chain carries TRBV6-4 and TRBJ2-1; D is possibly TRBD1 (6 bases). V was trimmed by 4 bases and J by 8 bases, leaving 12 bases between them. From germline, CDR1 is MRHNA and CDR2 SNTAGT. The CDR3 runs 13 residues. CDR3 loop: CASSVPEGDEQFF. As DNA, the CDR3 is TGTGCCAGCAGTGTTCCTGAGGGGGATGAGCAGTTCTTC.

In DNA, the CDR3 is TGTGCCAGCAGTACCCGACAGAAGGGCAATGAGCAGTTCTTC. This sequence encodes CASSTRQKGNEQFF. The chain uses TRBV6-5 and TRBJ2-1; D is perhaps TRBD1 (5 bases). The germline V gene encodes CDR1 MNHEY and CDR2 SVGAGI. The CDR3 sequence is 14 residues long. Trimming left V 5 bases short and J 6 bases short, with 14 bases between.

V is TRBV5-4 and J is TRBJ2-3; TRBD2 matches at 9 bases. V trimming: 9 bases; J trimming: 3 bases; junction bases outside the gene matches: 14. Germline V gene sequence: CDR1 SGHNT, CDR2 YYREEE (reference sequence). CDR3 length: 16 residues. The DNA for the CDR3 is TGTGCCACCGAAAGAGCAGAGCTAGCGGGGACAGATACGCAGTATTTT. Encoded protein: CATERAELAGTDTQYF.

The chain joins TRBV5-5 to TRBJ2-3, with a possible D match to TRBD2 (5 bases). The CDR3 loop spans 15 amino acids. The germline CDR1 and CDR2 sequences are SGHKS and YYEKEE (reference sequence). Between the trimmed V and J ends, which lost 5 bases and 2 bases, there was a span of 15 bases. CDR3 DNA: TGTGCCAGCAGTTTGACCGGCGGGCACACAGATACGCAGTATTTT. Amino acid sequence: CASSLTGGHTDTQYF.

The chain combines TRBV7-8 with TRBJ1-3; D is unclear. Per germline, CDR1 SGHVS and CDR2 FQNEAQ. The V gene lost 1 base and the J gene lost 3 bases, with 10 bases spanning the gap. The CDR3 extends over 15 amino acids. CDR3 bases: TGTGCCAGCAGCTTAGGGTTGGGAGGTGGAAACACCATATATTTT. Residues: CASSLGLGGGNTIYF.

This chain joins TRBV5-1 and TRBJ2-1; 9 bases align to TRBD2. The germline V gene encodes CDR1 SGHRS and CDR2 YFSETQ. The CDR3 consists of 16 residues. The V and J ends lost 4 bases and 6 bases, in that order; junction bases with no gene match: 11. The DNA of the CDR3 is TGCGCCAGCAGCCGGGGGCCAGCGGGAGGTCCCAATGAGCAGTTCTTC. Protein product: CASSRGPAGGPNEQFF.

The chain uses TRBV21-1 and TRBJ1-6; the D call in the table, TRBD1, was not verified against the DNA. TRBV21-1 is described as a pseudogene. CDR3 size: 13 residues. CDR3 residues: CASSNPQGEPLHF. The CDR3 DNA reads as TGTGCCAGCAGCAACCCACAGGGGGAGCCCCTCCACTTT.

This chain joins TRBV2 and TRBJ1-2, with 10 bases matching TRBD1. The germline CDR1 and CDR2 sequences are SNHLY and FYNNEI. The CDR3 spans 17 residues. J gave up 2 bases and V 2 bases, and 8 bases lay outside the gene matches. The CDR3 spells CASSETSGQGPNYGYTF. The CDR3 DNA follows: TGTGCCAGCAGTGAAACGTCGGGACAGGGGCCAAACTATGGCTACACCTTC.

The DNA for the CDR3 is TGCGCCAGCAGCCAAGACCCCCCCGCCGGGACTAGCGGGGGCTGGGATACGCAGTATTTT. Translated: CASSQDPPAGTSGGWDTQYF. The chain couples TRBV4-1 to TRBJ2-3, with 14 bases aligning to TRBD2. The length of the CDR3 is 20 residues. CDR1 and CDR2 (germline): MGHRA, YSYEKL. V trimming: 0 bases; J trimming: 6 bases; junction bases outside the gene matches: 14.

The chain is built from TRBV5-1 and TRBJ1-2; TRBD1 agrees at 10 bases. The CDR3 extends over 14 amino acids. With V trimmed by 2 bases and J by 5 bases, 3 bases remained unmatched. Germline V gives CDR1 SGHRS, CDR2 YFSETQ. This CDR3 reads CASSFGQGVYGYTF. Written as DNA, the CDR3 is TGCGCCAGCAGCTTTGGACAGGGGGTGTATGGCTACACCTTC.